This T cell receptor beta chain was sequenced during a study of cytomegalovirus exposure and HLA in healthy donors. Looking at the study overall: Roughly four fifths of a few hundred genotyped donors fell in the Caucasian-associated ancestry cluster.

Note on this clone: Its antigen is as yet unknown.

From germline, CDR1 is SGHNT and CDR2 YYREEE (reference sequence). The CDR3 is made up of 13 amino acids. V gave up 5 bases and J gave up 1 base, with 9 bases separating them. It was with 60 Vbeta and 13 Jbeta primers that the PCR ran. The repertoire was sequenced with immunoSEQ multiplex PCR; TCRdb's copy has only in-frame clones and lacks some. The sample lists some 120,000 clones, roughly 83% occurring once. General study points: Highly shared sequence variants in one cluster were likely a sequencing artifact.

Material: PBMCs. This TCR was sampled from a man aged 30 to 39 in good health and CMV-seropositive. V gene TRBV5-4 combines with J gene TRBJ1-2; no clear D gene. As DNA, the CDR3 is TGTGCCAGCAGGGTAGATCTTAACTATGGCTACACCTTC. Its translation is CASRVDLNYGYTF. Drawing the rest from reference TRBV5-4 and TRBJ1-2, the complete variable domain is ETGVTQSPTHLIKTRGQQVTLRCSSQSGHNTVSWYQQALGQGPQFIFQYYREEENGRGNFPPRFSGLQFPNYSSELNVNALELDDSALYLCASRVDLNYGYTFGSGTRLTVV.